This is a list of T cell receptor beta chains from one sample in a study of blood T cell repertoires in COVID-19. Libraries were prepared by immunoSEQ multiplex PCR; TCRdb keeps only in-frame clonotypes and omits some of them. The sample contains around 160,000 clones, 84% of which appear only once. The sequenced sample was PBMCs or T cells enriched from blood (not recorded which). The source of these receptors is a woman aged 45-59 years who had been exposed to COVID-19. The CDR3 runs from the conserved cysteine through the conserved F or W. D genes are given only for firm matches. Where a row states a size, it is once, few, many or the class of an expanded clone; other rows omit it.

J gene: TRBJ2-7
D gene: -
V gene: TRBV5-1
clone size: few
CDR3 protein: CASSLGGRPAYEQYF
CDR3 DNA: TGCGCCAGCAGCTTGGGGGGCAGGCCGGCCTACGAGCAGTACTTC

J gene: TRBJ1-1
D gene: -
V gene: TRBV11-2
clone size: -
CDR3 protein: CASSLGTAKFEAFF
CDR3 DNA: TGTGCCAGCAGCTTAGGAACAGCAAAATTTGAAGCTTTCTTT

J gene: TRBJ1-5
D gene: -
V gene: TRBV6-5
clone size: -
CDR3 protein: CASSRTRGDQPQHF
CDR3 DNA: TGTGCCAGCAGTCGAACCCGGGGGGATCAGCCCCAGCATTTT

J gene: TRBJ1-1
D gene: -
V gene: TRBV4-3
clone size: -
CDR3 protein: CASSQVPALGGTEAFF
CDR3 DNA: TGCGCCAGCAGCCAAGTTCCCGCATTGGGGGGAACTGAAGCTTTCTTT

J gene: TRBJ2-7
D gene: TRBD2
V gene: TRBV4-2
clone size: -
CDR3 protein: CASSQEDSGGSYEQYF
CDR3 DNA: TGTGCCAGCAGCCAAGAGGATAGCGGGGGATCCTACGAGCAGTACTTC

J gene: TRBJ2-5
D gene: TRBD1
V gene: TRBV9
clone size: -
CDR3 protein: CASSVSGTGPETQYF
CDR3 DNA: TGTGCCAGCAGCGTCTCCGGGACAGGCCCCGAGACCCAGTACTTC

J gene: TRBJ1-3
D gene: TRBD1
V gene: TRBV19
clone size: -
CDR3 protein: CASSTPTGVGNTIYF
CDR3 DNA: TGTGCCAGTAGTACCCCGACAGGGGTAGGAAACACCATATATTTT

J gene: TRBJ2-3
D gene: -
V gene: TRBV18
clone size: -
CDR3 protein: CASSLPTTDTQYF
CDR3 DNA: TGTGCCAGCTCCCTCCCTACCACAGATACGCAGTATTTT

J gene: TRBJ1-4
D gene: -
V gene: TRBV4-3
clone size: -
CDR3 protein: CASSSTVTNEKLFF
CDR3 DNA: TGCGCCAGCAGCTCGACAGTAACTAATGAAAAACTGTTTTTT

J gene: TRBJ2-5
D gene: TRBD2
V gene: TRBV19
clone size: -
CDR3 protein: CASSTSGGAAKETQYF
CDR3 DNA: TGTGCCAGTAGCACTAGCGGGGGGGCGGCTAAAGAGACCCAGTACTTC

J gene: TRBJ1-2
D gene: -
V gene: TRBV7-8
clone size: -
CDR3 protein: CASSPYQGHYNGYTF
CDR3 DNA: TGTGCCAGCAGCCCCTACCAAGGACATTACAATGGCTACACCTTC

J gene: TRBJ1-2
D gene: -
V gene: TRBV27
clone size: once
CDR3 protein: CASSLVANYGYTF
CDR3 DNA: TGTGCCAGCAGTTTAGTGGCCAACTATGGCTACACCTTC

J gene: TRBJ1-5
D gene: TRBD1
V gene: TRBV28
clone size: -
CDR3 protein: CASSSMDRVSNQPQHF
CDR3 DNA: TGTGCCAGCAGTTCCATGGACAGGGTGAGCAATCAGCCCCAGCATTTT

J gene: TRBJ2-7
D gene: -
V gene: TRBV19
clone size: -
CDR3 protein: CASSIETGRGYEQYF
CDR3 DNA: TGTGCCAGTAGTATAGAAACAGGGAGAGGATACGAGCAGTACTTC

J gene: TRBJ1-3
D gene: TRBD1
V gene: TRBV9
clone size: -
CDR3 protein: CASSVGQGGNTIYF
CDR3 DNA: TGTGCCAGCAGCGTGGGACAGGGAGGAAACACCATATATTTT

J gene: TRBJ1-3
D gene: -
V gene: TRBV5-4
clone size: -
CDR3 protein: CASSFDRGSSGNTIYF
CDR3 DNA: TGTGCCAGCAGTTTTGATAGGGGCAGCTCTGGAAACACCATATATTTT

J gene: TRBJ2-3
D gene: TRBD2
V gene: TRBV18
clone size: -
CDR3 protein: CASSPAGGGTDTQYF
CDR3 DNA: TGTGCCAGCTCACCTGCGGGAGGAGGCACAGATACGCAGTATTTT

J gene: TRBJ1-2
D gene: TRBD1
V gene: TRBV5-1
clone size: few
CDR3 protein: CASSGRTGSGTGGYTF
CDR3 DNA: TGCGCCAGCAGCGGAAGGACAGGGAGTGGTACGGGTGGCTACACCTTC

J gene: TRBJ2-7
D gene: -
V gene: TRBV11-2
clone size: -
CDR3 protein: CASSPSSPFEQYF
CDR3 DNA: TGTGCCAGCAGCCCTTCGTCCCCTTTCGAGCAGTACTTC

J gene: TRBJ1-6
D gene: -
V gene: TRBV5-1
clone size: -
CDR3 protein: CASSLQGLGGISPLHF
CDR3 DNA: TGCGCCAGCAGCTTGCAGGGCCTCGGAGGGATTTCACCCCTCCACTTT

J gene: TRBJ1-1
D gene: TRBD1
V gene: TRBV9
clone size: -
CDR3 protein: CASSPFGQGGTEAFF
CDR3 DNA: TGTGCCAGCAGCCCCTTCGGACAGGGAGGCACTGAAGCTTTCTTT

J gene: TRBJ1-2
D gene: -
V gene: TRBV5-4
clone size: -
CDR3 protein: CASSLDITNYGYTF
CDR3 DNA: TGTGCCAGCAGCTTGGACATCACCAACTATGGCTACACCTTC

J gene: TRBJ1-5
D gene: -
V gene: TRBV12-3/TRBV12-4
clone size: many
CDR3 protein: CASSQDSAQPQHF
CDR3 DNA: TGTGCCAGCAGCCAAGACAGTGCACAGCCCCAGCATTTT

J gene: TRBJ2-3
D gene: TRBD2
V gene: TRBV2
clone size: -
CDR3 protein: CASSGRNSGGPTDTQYF
CDR3 DNA: TGTGCCAGCAGTGGGAGGAATAGCGGGGGGCCCACAGATACGCAGTATTTT

J gene: TRBJ1-1
D gene: -
V gene: TRBV5-1
clone size: few
CDR3 protein: CASSGGQNTEAFF
CDR3 DNA: TGCGCCAGCAGCGGGGGACAGAACACTGAAGCTTTCTTT

J gene: TRBJ1-5
D gene: -
V gene: TRBV7-2
clone size: -
CDR3 protein: CASSPRGRNQPQHF
CDR3 DNA: TGTGCCAGCAGCCCGCGTGGGAGGAATCAGCCCCAGCATTTT

J gene: TRBJ2-3
D gene: TRBD2
V gene: TRBV19
clone size: -
CDR3 protein: CASNGLGGRTTDTQYF
CDR3 DNA: TGTGCCAGTAACGGGCTAGGCGGGAGGACGACAGATACGCAGTATTTT

J gene: TRBJ2-5
D gene: TRBD2
V gene: TRBV5-8
clone size: -
CDR3 protein: CASSPGSRGEETQYF
CDR3 DNA: TGTGCCAGCAGCCCTGGTAGTCGGGGGGAAGAGACCCAGTACTTC

J gene: TRBJ1-6
D gene: -
V gene: TRBV14
clone size: -
CDR3 protein: CASSQDPGANSPLHF
CDR3 DNA: TGTGCCAGCAGCCAAGATCCGGGAGCGAATTCACCCCTCCACTTT

J gene: TRBJ1-3
D gene: -
V gene: TRBV5-1
clone size: -
CDR3 protein: CASSLTPQGFGNTIYF
CDR3 DNA: TGCGCCAGCAGCTTAACACCGCAGGGTTTCGGAAACACCATATATTTT

J gene: TRBJ2-7
D gene: TRBD1
V gene: TRBV7-9
clone size: -
CDR3 protein: CASSSPKDREPYEQYF
CDR3 DNA: TGTGCCAGCAGCTCGCCAAAGGACAGGGAACCCTACGAGCAGTACTTC

J gene: TRBJ2-2
D gene: TRBD2
V gene: TRBV30
clone size: few
CDR3 protein: CAWSVREGDTGELFF
CDR3 DNA: TGTGCCTGGAGTGTCCGGGAGGGGGACACCGGGGAGCTGTTTTTT

J gene: TRBJ2-7
D gene: TRBD2
V gene: TRBV4-1
clone size: -
CDR3 protein: CASSQLGLAGVGEQYF
CDR3 DNA: TGCGCCAGCAGCCAACTTGGACTAGCGGGAGTAGGGGAGCAGTACTTC

J gene: TRBJ2-1
D gene: TRBD2
V gene: TRBV7-8
clone size: -
CDR3 protein: CASSAQIGTSGADEQFF
CDR3 DNA: TGTGCCAGCAGCGCGCAAATCGGGACTAGCGGGGCGGATGAGCAGTTCTTC

J gene: TRBJ2-1
D gene: TRBD2
V gene: TRBV19
clone size: -
CDR3 protein: CASSMWGTSGSNEQFF
CDR3 DNA: TGTGCCAGTAGTATGTGGGGGACTAGCGGGAGTAATGAGCAGTTCTTC